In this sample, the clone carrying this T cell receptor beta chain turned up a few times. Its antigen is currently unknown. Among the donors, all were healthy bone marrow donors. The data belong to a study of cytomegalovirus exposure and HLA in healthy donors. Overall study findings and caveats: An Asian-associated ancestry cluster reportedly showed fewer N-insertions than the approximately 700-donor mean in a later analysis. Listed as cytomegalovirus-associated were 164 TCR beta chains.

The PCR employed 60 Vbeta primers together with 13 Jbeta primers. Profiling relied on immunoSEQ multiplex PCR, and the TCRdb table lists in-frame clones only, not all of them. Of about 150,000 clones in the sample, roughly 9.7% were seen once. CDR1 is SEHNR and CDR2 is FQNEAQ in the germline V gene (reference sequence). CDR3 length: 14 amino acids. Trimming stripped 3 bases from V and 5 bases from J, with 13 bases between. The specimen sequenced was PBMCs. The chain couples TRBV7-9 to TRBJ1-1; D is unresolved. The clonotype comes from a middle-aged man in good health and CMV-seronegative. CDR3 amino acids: CASSFLGPGTEAFF. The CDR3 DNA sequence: TGTGCCAGCAGCTTCTTGGGCCCTGGGACTGAAGCTTTCTTT. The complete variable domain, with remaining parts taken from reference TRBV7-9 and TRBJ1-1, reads DTGVSQNPRHKITKRGQNVTFRCDPISEHNRLYWYRQTLGQGPEFLTYFQNEAQLEKSRLLSDRFSAERPKGSFSTLEIQRTEQGDSAMYLCASSFLGPGTEAFFGQGTRLTVV.